These T cell receptor beta chains were read from a single sample in a study of cytomegalovirus exposure and HLA in healthy donors. Generated by immunoSEQ multiplex PCR, the TCRdb table keeps only in-frame clones and is missing some. The table lists some 200,000 clones, roughly 80% of them singletons. The sequenced material came from PBMCs. The source is a middle-aged man in good health and CMV-seropositive. Both conserved end residues are trimmed from each CDR3. The listing skips clone size in some rows; elsewhere it reads once, few, many or a size class.

>.|TRBV5-6
ASSLLPGGNEAF
>.|TRBV18
ASSPEQGANVLT
>once|TRBV30
AWSGPPREQY
>.|TRBV5-5
ASSLPRNEQY
>once|TRBV27
ASSLSSGVATNEKLF
>.|TRBV7-9
ASSPGTSGGGDTQY
>.|TRBV28
ASSEAEWENEQF
>.|TRBV30
AWTPGRQGKVQPQH
>.|TRBV5-4
ASSLEVRGTEAF
>.|TRBV19
ASSIDEGGRDTEAF
>.|TRBV30
AWSGVSGYGYT
>.|TRBV15
ATSRGPPGRVTGELF
>.|TRBV4-3
ASSQDFRGISEAF
>.|TRBV30
AWKGERPPLH
>.|TRBV7-2
ASSLGTIHSGELF
>few|TRBV19
ASSLTGRTEAF
>.|TRBV7-2
ASSLNIGGARYEQY
>.|TRBV10-1
ASSEKYGTGIREQF
>.|TRBV7-3
ASGSGQGNIQY
>.|TRBV14
ASSQAAGELF
>.|TRBV5-1
ASTEGGWDYGYT
>.|TRBV10-3
AINDRALNEQF
>.|TRBV5-1
ASSLAGAHTEAF
>.|TRBV4-1
ASSWSERDRGLYEQY
>.|TRBV5-1
ASSLGRGGPRETQY
>.|TRBV5-1
ASSPGLAGGTDTQY
>.|TRBV5-6
ASSLGGVNQKLF
>.|TRBV4-1
ASSQEVQYEQY
>.|TRBV6-5
ASFRGNNSPLH
>.|TRBV27
ASSRGGASYNSPLH
>.|TRBV19
ASSSPPGLAGRGDTQY
>.|TRBV7-2
ASSLRQAGGRGGGELF
>once|TRBV7-2
ASSLVTGYGYT
>.|TRBV6-5
ASSGRTGGSEQF
>.|TRBV7-2
ASSFGTGTSYEQY
>.|TRBV28
ASSQRQGTDTQY
>.|TRBV5-4
ASSAQGTYEQY
>.|TRBV5-1
ASSRYPGDTQY
>.|TRBV4-2
ASSQDYRGDQPQH
>.|TRBV19
ASSIRVTNTGELF
>.|TRBV6-1
ASSEAVEPREQY
>few|TRBV10-1
ASTPGAGKCEQY
>.|TRBV9
ASSERTGFTGELF
>few|TRBV30
AWSVDPAGGRIGELF
>.|TRBV9
ASSLRTGSDYGYT
>.|TRBV10-3
AIGAGTGIANQPQH
>.|TRBV15
ATQTTGPSNEKLF